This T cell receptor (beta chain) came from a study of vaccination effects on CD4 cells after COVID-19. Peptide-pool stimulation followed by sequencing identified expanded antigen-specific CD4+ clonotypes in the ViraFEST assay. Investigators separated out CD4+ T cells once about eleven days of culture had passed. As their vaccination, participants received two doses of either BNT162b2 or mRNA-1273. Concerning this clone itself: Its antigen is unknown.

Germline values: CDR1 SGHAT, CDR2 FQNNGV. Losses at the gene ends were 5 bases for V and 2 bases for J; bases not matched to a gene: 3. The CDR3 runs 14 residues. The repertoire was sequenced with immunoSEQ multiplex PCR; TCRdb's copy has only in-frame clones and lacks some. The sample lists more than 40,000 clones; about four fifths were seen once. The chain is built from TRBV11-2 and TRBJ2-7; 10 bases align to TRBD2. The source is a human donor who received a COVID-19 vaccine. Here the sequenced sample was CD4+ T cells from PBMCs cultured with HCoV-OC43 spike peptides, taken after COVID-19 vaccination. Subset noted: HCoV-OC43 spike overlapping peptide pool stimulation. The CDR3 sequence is CASSLGLATYEQYF. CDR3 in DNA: TGTGCCAGCAGCCTGGGACTAGCGACCTACGAGCAGTACTTC.